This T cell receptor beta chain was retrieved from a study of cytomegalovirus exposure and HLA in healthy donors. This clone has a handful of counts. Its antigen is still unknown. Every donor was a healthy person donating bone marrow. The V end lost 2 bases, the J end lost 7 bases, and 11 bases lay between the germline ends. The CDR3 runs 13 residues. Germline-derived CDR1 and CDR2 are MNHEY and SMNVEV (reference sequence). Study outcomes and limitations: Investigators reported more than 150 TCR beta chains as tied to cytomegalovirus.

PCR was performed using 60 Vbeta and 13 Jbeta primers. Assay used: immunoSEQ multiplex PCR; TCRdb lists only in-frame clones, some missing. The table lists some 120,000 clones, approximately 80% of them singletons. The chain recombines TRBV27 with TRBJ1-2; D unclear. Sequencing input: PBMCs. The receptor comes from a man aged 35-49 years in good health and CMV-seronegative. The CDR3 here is CASSLRGGFGYTF. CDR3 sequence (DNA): TGTGCCAGCAGTTTACGGGGAGGGTTTGGCTACACCTTC.